This TCR beta chain was captured by sequencing in a study of T cells in Graves' hyperthyroidism and ophthalmopathy. The investigators amplified TCR beta CDR3 regions from RNA transcripts. HTBI primers were used for first-round RT-PCR of the TCR CDR3. TCRdb analysed the multiplex PCR reads with MiXCR anew, one entry per CDR3 protein. The table records approximately 430,000 distinct CDR3 sequences, 15% to 19% of them present only once. This clonotype was counted at least ten times. The CDR3 contains 13 residues. Trimming left V 7 bases short and J 2 bases short, with 12 bases between. Germline V gene sequence: CDR1 MDHEN, CDR2 SYDVKM. Exclusions: uncontrolled infection, other autoimmune disease, pregnancy, lactation.

The chain joins TRBV28 to TRBJ2-7; D not resolved. This clonotype originated in a woman between 18 and 29 years old with Graves' hyperthyroidism. The sequenced material came from blood. CDR3 in DNA: TGTGCCAGCAACGAAGACTCTACCTACGAGCAGTACTTC. Translation: CASNEDSTYEQYF.